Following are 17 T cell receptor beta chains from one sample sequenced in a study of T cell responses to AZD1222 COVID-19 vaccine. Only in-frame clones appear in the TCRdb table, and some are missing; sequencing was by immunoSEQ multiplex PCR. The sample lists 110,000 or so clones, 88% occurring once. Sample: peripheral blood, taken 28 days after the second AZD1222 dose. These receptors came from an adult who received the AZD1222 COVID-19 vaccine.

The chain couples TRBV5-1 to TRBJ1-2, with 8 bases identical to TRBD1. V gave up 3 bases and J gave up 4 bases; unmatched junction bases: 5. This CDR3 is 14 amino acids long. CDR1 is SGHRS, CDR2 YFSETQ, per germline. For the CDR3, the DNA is TGCGCCAGCAGCTCGGAAACAGGGGGCTATGGCTACACCTTC. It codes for CASSSETGGYGYTF.

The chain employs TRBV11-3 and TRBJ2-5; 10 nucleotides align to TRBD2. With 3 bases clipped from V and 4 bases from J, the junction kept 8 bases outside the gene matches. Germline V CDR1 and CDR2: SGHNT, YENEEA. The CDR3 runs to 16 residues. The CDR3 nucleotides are TGTGCCAGCAGCTTGGGGATTCGGACTAGCGGAGAGACCCAGTACTTC. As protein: CASSLGIRTSGETQYF.

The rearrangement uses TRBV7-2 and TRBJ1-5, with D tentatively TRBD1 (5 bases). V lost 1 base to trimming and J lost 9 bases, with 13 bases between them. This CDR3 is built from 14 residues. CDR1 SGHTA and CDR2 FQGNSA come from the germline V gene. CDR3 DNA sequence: TGTGCCAGCAGCTTAGGGGGCCTCAAGGGGCCCCAGCATTTT. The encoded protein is CASSLGGLKGPQHF.

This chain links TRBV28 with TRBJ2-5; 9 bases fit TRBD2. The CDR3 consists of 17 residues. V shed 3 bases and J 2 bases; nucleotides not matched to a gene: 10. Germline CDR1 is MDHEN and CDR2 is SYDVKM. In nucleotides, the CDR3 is TGTGCCAGCAGTTTTTGGGGCGGGAGGGCCTTACAAGAGACCCAGTACTTC. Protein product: CASSFWGGRALQETQYF.

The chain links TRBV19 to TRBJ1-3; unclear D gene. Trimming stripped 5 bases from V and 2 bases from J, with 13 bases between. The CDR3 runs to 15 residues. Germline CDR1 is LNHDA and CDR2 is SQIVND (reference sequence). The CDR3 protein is CASSPRAAAGNTIYF. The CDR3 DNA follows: TGTGCCAGTAGTCCCCGGGCTGCTGCTGGAAACACCATATATTTT.

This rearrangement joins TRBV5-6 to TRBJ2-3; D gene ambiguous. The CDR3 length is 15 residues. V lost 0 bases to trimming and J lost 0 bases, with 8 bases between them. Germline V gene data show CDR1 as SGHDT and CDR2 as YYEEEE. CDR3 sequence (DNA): TGTGCCAGCAGCTTGGCTCAGCTTAGCACAGATACGCAGTATTTT. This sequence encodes CASSLAQLSTDTQYF.

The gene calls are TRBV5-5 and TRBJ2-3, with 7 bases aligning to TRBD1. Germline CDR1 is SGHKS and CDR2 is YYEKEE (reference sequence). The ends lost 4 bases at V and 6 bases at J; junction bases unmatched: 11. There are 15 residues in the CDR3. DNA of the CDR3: TGTGCCAGCAGCCTTTCCCCCCAGGGGGTGGATACGCAGTATTTT. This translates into CASSLSPQGVDTQYF.

CDR3 residues: CASTLRGYNSPLHF. CDR3 coding DNA: TGTGCCAGCACCCTAAGGGGATATAATTCACCCCTCCACTTT. The chain is built from TRBV6-5 and TRBJ1-6; D might be TRBD1 (5 bases). Trimming took 7 bases from V and 4 from J, leaving 11 bases between them. CDR3 length equals 14 residues. The germline V gene encodes CDR1 MNHEY and CDR2 SVGAGI.

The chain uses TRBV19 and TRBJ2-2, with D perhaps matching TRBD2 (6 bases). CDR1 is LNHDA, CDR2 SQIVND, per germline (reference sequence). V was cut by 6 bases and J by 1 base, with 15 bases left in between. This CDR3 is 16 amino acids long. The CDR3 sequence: CASSYLGLQNTGELFF. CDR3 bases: TGTGCCAGTAGCTACCTCGGACTACAGAACACCGGGGAGCTGTTTTTT.

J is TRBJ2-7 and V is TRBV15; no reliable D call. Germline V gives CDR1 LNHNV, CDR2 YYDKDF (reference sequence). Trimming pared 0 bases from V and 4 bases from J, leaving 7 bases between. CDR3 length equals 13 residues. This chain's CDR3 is CATSRDALYEQYF. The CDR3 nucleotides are TGTGCCACCAGCAGAGATGCGTTATACGAGCAGTACTTC.

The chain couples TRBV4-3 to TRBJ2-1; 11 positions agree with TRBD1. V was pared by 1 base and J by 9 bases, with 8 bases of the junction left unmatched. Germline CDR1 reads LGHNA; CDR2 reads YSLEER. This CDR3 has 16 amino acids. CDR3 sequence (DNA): TGCGCCAGCAGCCAAGGGGTGGACAGGGGGCGTGGTGAGCAGTTCTTC. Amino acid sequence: CASSQGVDRGRGEQFF.

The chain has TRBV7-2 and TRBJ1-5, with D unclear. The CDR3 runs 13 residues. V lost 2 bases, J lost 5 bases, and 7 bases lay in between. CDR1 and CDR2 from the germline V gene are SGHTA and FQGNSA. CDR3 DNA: TGTGCCAGCAGCTTAATAGGTGATCAGCCCCAGCATTTT. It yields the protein CASSLIGDQPQHF.

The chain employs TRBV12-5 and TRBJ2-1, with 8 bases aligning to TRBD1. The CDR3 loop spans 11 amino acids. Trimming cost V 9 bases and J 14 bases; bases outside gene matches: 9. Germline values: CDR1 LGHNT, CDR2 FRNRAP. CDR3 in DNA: TGTGCTAGCCATCGACAGGGGTGGGAGTTCTTC. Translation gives CASHRQGWEFF.

Written as DNA, the CDR3 is TGTGCCAGCAGTTCGGACAGGGAAACTGAAGCTTTCTTT. Residues: CASSSDRETEAFF. The rearrangement joins TRBV27 to TRBJ1-1; 8 positions agree with TRBD1. This CDR3 region has 13 residues. Germline CDR1 reads MNHEY; CDR2 reads SMNVEV (reference sequence). J was trimmed by 5 bases and V by 4 bases; bases with no gene match: 3.

CDR3 nucleotide sequence: TGTGCCAGCAGCTTAAAGGGGACAGGGCCGTTAGATTCACCCCTCCACTTT. Encoded protein: CASSLKGTGPLDSPLHF. V and J are TRBV7-6 and TRBJ1-6; the match to TRBD1 covers 9 bases. Trimming at V came to 2 bases and at J to 8 bases, leaving 10 bases not matched to a gene. CDR3 length equals 17 residues. CDR1 is SGHVS and CDR2 is FNYEAQ in the germline V gene.

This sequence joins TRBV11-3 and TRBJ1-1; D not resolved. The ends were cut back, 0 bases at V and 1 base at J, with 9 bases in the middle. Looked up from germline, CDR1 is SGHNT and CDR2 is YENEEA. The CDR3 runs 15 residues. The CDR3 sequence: CASSLDPAQNTEAFF. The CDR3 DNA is TGTGCCAGCAGCTTAGATCCGGCCCAGAACACTGAAGCTTTCTTT.

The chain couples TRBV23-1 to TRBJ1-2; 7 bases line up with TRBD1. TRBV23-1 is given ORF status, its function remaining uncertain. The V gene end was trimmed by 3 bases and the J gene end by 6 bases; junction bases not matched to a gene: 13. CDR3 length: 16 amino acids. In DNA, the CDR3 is TGCGCCAGCAGTCAGCCCACCACACAGGGGAGGAATGGCTACACCTTC. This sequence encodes CASSQPTTQGRNGYTF.